This T cell receptor (beta chain) was recovered during a study of blood T cell repertoires in COVID-19. Background on the study: Italy, Spain and the United States were the sources of the convalescent and acute COVID-19 samples. Sample material is recorded as cDNA or gDNA derived from T cells, B-cell-depleted T cells, or PBMCs.

In the original analysis: Amplified reference gene primers provided the basis for estimating nucleated cell counts. TCRdb's table, derived via immunoSEQ multiplex PCR, lists solely in-frame clones and lacks some. The V and J calls and clone size are taken from that table; D and trimming were inferred from the DNA. This table has roughly 280,000 clones, 80% to 90% appearing once. The specimen was peripheral blood. The TCR comes from a woman in her 70s with acute or convalescent COVID-19.

The CDR3 nucleotides read TGCGCCAGCAGGGCGGCTTACCGGGGGGGCCAAGAGACCCAGTACTTC. Translated, it gives CASRAAYRGGQETQYF. This rearrangement joins TRBV5-1 to TRBJ2-5; 8 nucleotides line up with TRBD2. V shed 5 bases and J 1 base; nucleotides not matched to a gene: 10. Germline-derived CDR1 and CDR2 are SGHRS and YFSETQ. The CDR3 extends over 16 amino acids.